This T cell receptor (beta chain) was sequenced in a study of blood T cell repertoires in COVID-19 (dated by TCRdb to the early 2020s). Broadly, across the study: The collaborator samples originated in the United States, Italy and Spain and spanned the acute and convalescent phases of COVID-19. A freely available public database, intended as a resource for researchers studying the immune response to SARS-CoV-2, is where the repertoires were released. The dataset comprised deeply sampled blood TCRbeta repertoires from subjects exposed to, actively infected with, or recovered from COVID-19. A de-identified subject ID, COVID-19 status, age in years and sex were almost always included in the sample metadata. The samples were drawn from the first 160 participants of the ongoing ImmuneRACE study and from 950 to 1,500 subjects provided by 6 global collaborators. Where HLA class I and class II types were available, the types were taken from metadata supplied by the sample provider, not from assay-based typing. The prospective study material was composed of cDNA or gDNA derived from T cells, B-cell-depleted T cells, or PBMCs. Paper-wide results and their limitations: The amount of clinical and demographic metadata varied by source and participant and was provided uncurated.

A word on this clone: The target of this receptor is not known. No base quality information exists; no much larger clone differs at one position.

TCRbeta CDR3 regions were amplified from genomic DNA by means of the immunoSEQ Assay, a bias-controlled multiplex PCR. Per the source publication's procedure: The number of nucleated cells in each sample was estimated from the amplification of reference gene primers within the assay. To quantify the absolute abundance of each unique TCRbeta CDR3 rearrangement, sequence reads were collapsed and filtered. Productive Simpson clonality was computed per sample as the square root of Simpson's diversity index over productive rearrangements. Entries here come from immuneACCESS through TCRdb and include only in-frame sequences with V and J called. Some clones fail to appear in such tables; in the studies checked, an unresolved V gene covers under half of the shortfall, and the cause of the remainder is unknown. For V, J and clone size, that table is used; D and trimming come from the DNA. The sample table records fewer than 200,000 clones; about 85% of these occur just once. The biggest ten clones account for approximately 1.3% of the sample.

Another Seattle source contributed samples from volunteer blood donors who had recovered from COVID-19. The collaborating institutions used their own protocols to collect whole blood in K2EDTA tubes. For TCRbeta analysis, collaborators shipped samples in one of three forms: frozen whole blood, isolated PBMCs, or DNA extracted from either of those sample types. Reading the germline V gene (reference sequence) gives CDR1 LNHNV and CDR2 YYDKDF. The CDR3 holds 16 amino acids from the cysteine to the phenylalanine. Left in the record is the CDR3 DNA by itself, 48 bases read in frame from the first base. Trimming leaves V shorter by 1 base and J shorter by 4 bases, with the junction holding 7 bases beyond the gene matches.

The sequence is built from TRBV15 and TRBJ2-4, with 7 bases matching TRBD1. The sample consisted of peripheral blood. The origin of this receptor is a man between 60 and 75 years old who had recovered from COVID-19. The DNA sequence is given as TGTGCCACCAGCAGAGCGATGCAGACAGGGAAAAACATTCAGTACTTC. It codes for CATSRAMQTGKNIQYF.